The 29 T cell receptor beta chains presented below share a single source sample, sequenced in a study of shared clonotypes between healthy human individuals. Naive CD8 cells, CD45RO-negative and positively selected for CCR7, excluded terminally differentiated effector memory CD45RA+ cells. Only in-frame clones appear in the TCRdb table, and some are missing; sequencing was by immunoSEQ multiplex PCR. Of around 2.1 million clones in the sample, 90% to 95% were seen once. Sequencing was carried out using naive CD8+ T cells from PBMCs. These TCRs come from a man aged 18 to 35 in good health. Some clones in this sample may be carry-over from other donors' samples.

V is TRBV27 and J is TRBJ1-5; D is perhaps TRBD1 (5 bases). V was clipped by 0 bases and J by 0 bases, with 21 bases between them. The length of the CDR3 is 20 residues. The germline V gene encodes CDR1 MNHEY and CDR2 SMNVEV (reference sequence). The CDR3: CASSLSSGTPRPYSNQPQHF. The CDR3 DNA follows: TGTGCCAGCAGTTTATCGTCGGGGACTCCCCGACCTTATAGCAATCAGCCCCAGCATTTT.

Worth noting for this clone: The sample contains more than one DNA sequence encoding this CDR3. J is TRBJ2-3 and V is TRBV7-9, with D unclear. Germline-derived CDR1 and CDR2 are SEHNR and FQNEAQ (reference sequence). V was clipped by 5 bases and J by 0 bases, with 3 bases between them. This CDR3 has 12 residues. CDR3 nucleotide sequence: TGTGCCAGCAGCCCGAGCACAGATACGCAGTATTTT. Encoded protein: CASSPSTDTQYF.

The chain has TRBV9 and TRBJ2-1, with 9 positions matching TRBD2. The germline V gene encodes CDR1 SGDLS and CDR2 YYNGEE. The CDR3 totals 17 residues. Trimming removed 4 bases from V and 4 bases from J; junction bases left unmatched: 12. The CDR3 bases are TGTGCCAGCAGCCCCAGTTCTAGCGGGGCTTTATACAATGAGCAGTTCTTC. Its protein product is CASSPSSSGALYNEQFF.

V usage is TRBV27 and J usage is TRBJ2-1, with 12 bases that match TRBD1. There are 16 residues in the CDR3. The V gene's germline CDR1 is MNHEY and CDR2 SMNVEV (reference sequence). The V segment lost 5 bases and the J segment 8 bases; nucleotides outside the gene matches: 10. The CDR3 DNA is TGTGCCAGCAGTCTCTCCGGGACAGGGGGCTTAGATGAGCAGTTCTTC. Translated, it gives CASSLSGTGGLDEQFF.

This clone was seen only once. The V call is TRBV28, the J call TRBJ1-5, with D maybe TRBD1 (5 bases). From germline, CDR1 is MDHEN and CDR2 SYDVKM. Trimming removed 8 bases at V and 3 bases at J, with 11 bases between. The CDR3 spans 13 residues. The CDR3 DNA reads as TGTGCCAGCCGCGGACACAACAATCAGCCCCAGCATTTT. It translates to CASRGHNNQPQHF. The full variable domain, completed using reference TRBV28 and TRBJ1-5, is DVKVTQSSRYLVKRTGEKVFLECVQDMDHENMFWYRQDPGLGLRLIYFSYDVKMKEKGDIPEGYSVSREKKERFSLILESASTNQTSMYLCASRGHNNQPQHFGDGTRLSIL.

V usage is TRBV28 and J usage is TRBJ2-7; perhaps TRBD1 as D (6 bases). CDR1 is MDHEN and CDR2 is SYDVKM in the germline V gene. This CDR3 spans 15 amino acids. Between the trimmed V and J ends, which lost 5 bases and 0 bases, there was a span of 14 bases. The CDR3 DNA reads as TGTGCCAGCAGTCCTTTGCGGACAGACTCCTACGAGCAGTACTTC. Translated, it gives CASSPLRTDSYEQYF.

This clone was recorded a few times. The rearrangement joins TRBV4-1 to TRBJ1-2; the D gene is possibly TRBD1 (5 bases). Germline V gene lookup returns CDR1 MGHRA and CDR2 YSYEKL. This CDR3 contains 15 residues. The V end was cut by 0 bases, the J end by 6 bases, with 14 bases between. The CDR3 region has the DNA TGCGCCAGCAGCCAAGACGAGGGACGTCAAGATGGCTACACCTTC. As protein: CASSQDEGRQDGYTF.

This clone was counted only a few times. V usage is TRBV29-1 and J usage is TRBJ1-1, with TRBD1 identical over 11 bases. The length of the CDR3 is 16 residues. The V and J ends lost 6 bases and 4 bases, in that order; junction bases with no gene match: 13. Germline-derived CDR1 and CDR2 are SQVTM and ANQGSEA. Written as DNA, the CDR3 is TGCAGCGTGGTGACCGCGGACAGGGGGCCGGGCACTGAAGCTTTCTTT. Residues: CSVVTADRGPGTEAFF.

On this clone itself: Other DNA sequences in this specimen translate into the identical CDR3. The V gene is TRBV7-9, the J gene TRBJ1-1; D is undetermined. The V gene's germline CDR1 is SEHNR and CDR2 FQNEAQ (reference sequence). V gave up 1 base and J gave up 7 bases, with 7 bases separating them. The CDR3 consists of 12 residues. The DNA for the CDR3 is TGTGCCAGCAGCTTAGGGGCAGATGAAGCTTTCTTT. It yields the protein CASSLGADEAFF.

As DNA, the CDR3 is TGTGCCAGCAGCGTATCCCTGGGGAGCGGGAGTGTCAATGAGCAGTTCTTC. Translation gives CASSVSLGSGSVNEQFF. V and J are TRBV9 and TRBJ2-1; 8 bases line up with TRBD2. CDR1 is SGDLS, CDR2 YYNGEE, per germline. This CDR3 is 17 amino acids long. V was pared by 1 base and J by 6 bases, with 12 bases of the junction left unmatched.

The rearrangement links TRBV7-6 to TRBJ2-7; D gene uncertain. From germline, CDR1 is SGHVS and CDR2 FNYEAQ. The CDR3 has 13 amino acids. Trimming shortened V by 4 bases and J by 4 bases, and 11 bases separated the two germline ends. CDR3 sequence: CASSSAGVYEQYF. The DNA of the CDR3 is TGTGCCAGCAGCTCGGCTGGGGTGTACGAGCAGTACTTC.

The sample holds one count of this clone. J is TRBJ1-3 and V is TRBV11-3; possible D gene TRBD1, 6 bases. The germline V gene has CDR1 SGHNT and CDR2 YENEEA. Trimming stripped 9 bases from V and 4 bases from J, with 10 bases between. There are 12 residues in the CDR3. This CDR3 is CARTGRGNTIYF. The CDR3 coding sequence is TGTGCCAGGACAGGAAGGGGAAACACCATATATTTT.

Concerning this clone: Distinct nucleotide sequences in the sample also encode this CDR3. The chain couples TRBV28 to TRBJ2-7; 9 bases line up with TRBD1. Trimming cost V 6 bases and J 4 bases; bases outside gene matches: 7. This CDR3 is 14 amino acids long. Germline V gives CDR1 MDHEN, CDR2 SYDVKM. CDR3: CASSPPGTGYEQYF. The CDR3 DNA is TGTGCCAGCAGCCCCCCCGGGACAGGGTACGAGCAGTACTTC.

In DNA form, the CDR3 reads TGCGCCAGCAGCCAAGGGGGACCTAGCGGGACCTATGAGCAGTTCTTC. Amino acids: CASSQGGPSGTYEQFF. The chain links TRBV4-1 to TRBJ2-1, with 9 bases matching TRBD2. Trimming at V came to 1 base and at J to 8 bases, leaving 9 bases not matched to a gene. Germline-derived CDR1 and CDR2 are MGHRA and YSYEKL. This CDR3 spans 16 amino acids.

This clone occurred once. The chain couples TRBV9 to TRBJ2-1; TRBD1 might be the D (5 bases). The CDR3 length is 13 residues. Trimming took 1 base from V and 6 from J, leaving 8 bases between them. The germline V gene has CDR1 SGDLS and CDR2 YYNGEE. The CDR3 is CASSVRTGNEQFF. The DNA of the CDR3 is TGTGCCAGCAGCGTAAGAACAGGCAATGAGCAGTTCTTC.

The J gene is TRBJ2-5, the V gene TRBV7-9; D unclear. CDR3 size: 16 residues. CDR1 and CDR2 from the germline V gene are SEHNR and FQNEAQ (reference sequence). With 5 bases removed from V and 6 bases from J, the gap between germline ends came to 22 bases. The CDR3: CASSTSPTQPEKTQYF. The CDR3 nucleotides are TGTGCCAGCAGCACCTCCCCGACTCAACCCGAGAAGACCCAGTACTTC.

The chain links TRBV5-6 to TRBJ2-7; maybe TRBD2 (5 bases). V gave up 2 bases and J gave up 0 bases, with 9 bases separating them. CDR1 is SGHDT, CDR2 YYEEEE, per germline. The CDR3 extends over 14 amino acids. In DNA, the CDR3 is TGTGCCAGCAGCTTCCTAGCTAGCTCCTACGAGCAGTACTTC. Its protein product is CASSFLASSYEQYF.

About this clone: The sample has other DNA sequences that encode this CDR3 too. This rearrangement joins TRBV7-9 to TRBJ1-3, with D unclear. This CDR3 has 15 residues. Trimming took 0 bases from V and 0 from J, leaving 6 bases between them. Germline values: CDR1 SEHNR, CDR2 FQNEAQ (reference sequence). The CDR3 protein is CASSLAAFSGNTIYF. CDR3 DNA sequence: TGTGCCAGCAGCTTAGCGGCATTCTCTGGAAACACCATATATTTT.

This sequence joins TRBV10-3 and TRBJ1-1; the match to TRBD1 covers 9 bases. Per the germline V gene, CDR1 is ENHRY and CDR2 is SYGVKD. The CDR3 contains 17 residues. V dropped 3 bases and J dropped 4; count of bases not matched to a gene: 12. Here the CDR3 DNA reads TGTGCCATCAGTGAATCCGGGACAGGGATTGGGGGCACTGAAGCTTTCTTT. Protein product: CAISESGTGIGGTEAFF.

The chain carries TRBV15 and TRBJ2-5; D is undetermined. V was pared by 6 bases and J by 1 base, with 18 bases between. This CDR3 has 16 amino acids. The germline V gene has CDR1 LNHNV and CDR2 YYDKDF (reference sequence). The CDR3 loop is CATSARSADFQETQYF. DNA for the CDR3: TGTGCCACCAGTGCTCGTTCGGCAGACTTCCAAGAGACCCAGTACTTC.

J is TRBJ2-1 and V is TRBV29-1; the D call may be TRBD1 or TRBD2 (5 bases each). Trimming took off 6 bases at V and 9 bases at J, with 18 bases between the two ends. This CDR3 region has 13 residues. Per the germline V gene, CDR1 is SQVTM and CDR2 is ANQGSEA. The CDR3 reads CSVSGTALFEQFF. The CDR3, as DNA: TGCAGCGTATCCGGGACGGCCCTATTTGAGCAGTTCTTC.

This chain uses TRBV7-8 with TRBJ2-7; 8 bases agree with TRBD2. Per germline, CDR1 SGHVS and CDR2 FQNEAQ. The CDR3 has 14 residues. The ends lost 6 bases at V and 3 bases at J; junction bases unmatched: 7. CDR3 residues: CASRMVAGSYEQYF. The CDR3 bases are TGTGCCAGCAGGATGGTAGCGGGGAGCTACGAGCAGTACTTC.

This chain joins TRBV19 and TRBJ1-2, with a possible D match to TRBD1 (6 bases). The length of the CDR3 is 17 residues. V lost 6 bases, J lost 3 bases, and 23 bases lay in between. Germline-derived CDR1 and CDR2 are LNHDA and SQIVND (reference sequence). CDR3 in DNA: TGTGCCAGTAGCGGGCCCGACAGGCAAATGCTTTACTATGGCTACACCTTC. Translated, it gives CASSGPDRQMLYYGYTF.

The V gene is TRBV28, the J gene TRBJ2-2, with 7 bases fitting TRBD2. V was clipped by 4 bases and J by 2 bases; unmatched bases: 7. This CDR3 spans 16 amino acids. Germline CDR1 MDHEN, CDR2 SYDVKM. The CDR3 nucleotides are TGTGCCAGCAGTTCGAGACCGGGACTAAACACCGGGGAGCTGTTTTTT. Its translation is CASSSRPGLNTGELFF.

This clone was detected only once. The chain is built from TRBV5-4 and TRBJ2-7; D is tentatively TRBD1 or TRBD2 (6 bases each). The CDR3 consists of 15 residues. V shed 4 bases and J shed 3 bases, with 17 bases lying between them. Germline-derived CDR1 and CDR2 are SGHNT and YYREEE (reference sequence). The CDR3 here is CASSPWGDTHYEQYF. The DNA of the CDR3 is TGTGCCAGCAGCCCCTGGGGGGACACACACTACGAGCAGTACTTC. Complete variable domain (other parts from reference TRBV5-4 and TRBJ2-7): ETGVTQSPTHLIKTRGQQVTLRCSSQSGHNTVSWYQQALGQGPQFIFQYYREEENGRGNFPPRFSGLQFPNYSSELNVNALELDDSALYLCASSPWGDTHYEQYFGPGTRLTVT.

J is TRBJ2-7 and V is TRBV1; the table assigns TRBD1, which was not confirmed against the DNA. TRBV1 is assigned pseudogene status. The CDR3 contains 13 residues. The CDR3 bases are TGCACCAGCAGCCAATCAGTAACCTACGAGCAGTACTTC. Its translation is CTSSQSVTYEQYF.

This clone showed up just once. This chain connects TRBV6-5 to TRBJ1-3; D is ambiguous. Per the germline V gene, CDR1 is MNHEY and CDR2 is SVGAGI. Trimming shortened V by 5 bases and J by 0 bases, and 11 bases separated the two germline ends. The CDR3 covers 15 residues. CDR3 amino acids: CASSLMRGSGNTIYF. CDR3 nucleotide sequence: TGTGCCAGCAGTCTAATGCGGGGCTCTGGAAACACCATATATTTT.

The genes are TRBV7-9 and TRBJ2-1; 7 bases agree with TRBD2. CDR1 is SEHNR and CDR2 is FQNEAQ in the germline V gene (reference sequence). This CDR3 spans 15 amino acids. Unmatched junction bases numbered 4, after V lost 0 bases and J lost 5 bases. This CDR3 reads CASSLAASGDNEQFF. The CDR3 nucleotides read TGTGCCAGCAGCTTAGCGGCTAGCGGAGACAATGAGCAGTTCTTC.

The CDR3 DNA sequence: TGTGCCAGCAGTTTAGCTCGGCAGCGCTATGGCTACACCTTC. It is translated as CASSLARQRYGYTF. The J gene is TRBJ1-2, the V gene TRBV28; D remains unclear. Per germline, CDR1 MDHEN and CDR2 SYDVKM. V was cut by 2 bases and J by 4 bases, with 11 bases left in between. There are 14 residues in the CDR3.